A single sample is the source of the 2 T cell receptor beta chains below, sequenced in a study of control samples from healthy donors and cancer patients. Sequenced by immunoSEQ multiplex PCR; TCRdb stores in-frame clones only, minus some. The sample has about 89,000 clones, more than 70% seen once. The material sequenced was blood. The receptors were sampled from a middle-aged woman in good health.

The V call is TRBV25-1, the J call TRBJ1-4, with TRBD1 as a possible D gene (5 bases). Germline V gene data show CDR1 as MGHDK and CDR2 as SYGVNS. The CDR3 runs 17 residues. Trimming cost V 1 base and J 4 bases, with 16 bases left between them. In DNA form, the CDR3 reads TGTGCCAGCAGTGAATCGGCAAGGGGATGGTTTAATGAAAAACTGTTTTTT. Translated, it gives CASSESARGWFNEKLFF.

V and J are TRBV5-5 and TRBJ2-3; D could derive from TRBD1 or TRBD2 (5 bases each). Germline assignment: CDR1 SGHKS and CDR2 YYEKEE (reference sequence). The CDR3 length is 14 residues. The ends were cut back, 4 bases at V and 3 bases at J, with 12 bases in the middle. The CDR3 coding sequence is TGTGCCAGCAGCACTAGTTGGACAACAGATACGCAGTATTTT. Encoded protein: CASSTSWTTDTQYF.